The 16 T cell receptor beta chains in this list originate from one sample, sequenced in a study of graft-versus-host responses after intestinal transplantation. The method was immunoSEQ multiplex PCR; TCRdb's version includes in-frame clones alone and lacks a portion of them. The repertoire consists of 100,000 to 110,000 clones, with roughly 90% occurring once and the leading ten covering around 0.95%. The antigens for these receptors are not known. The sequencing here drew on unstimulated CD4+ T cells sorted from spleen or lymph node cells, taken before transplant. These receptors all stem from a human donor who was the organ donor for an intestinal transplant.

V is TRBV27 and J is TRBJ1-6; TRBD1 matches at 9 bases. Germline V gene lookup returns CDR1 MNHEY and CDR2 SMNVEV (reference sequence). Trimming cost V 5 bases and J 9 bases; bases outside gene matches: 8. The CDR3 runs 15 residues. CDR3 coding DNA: TGTGCCAGCAGTGGGACAGGGCTCTACGGTTCACCCCTCCACTTT. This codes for CASSGTGLYGSPLHF.

The CDR3 DNA reads TGTGCCAGCAGCCCTCAGGGAGCTGGAAACACCATATATTTT. Protein: CASSPQGAGNTIYF. The J gene is TRBJ1-3, the V gene TRBV9; D might be TRBD1 (5 bases). CDR1 is SGDLS, CDR2 YYNGEE, per germline. V was pared by 4 bases and J by 2 bases, with 10 bases between. The CDR3 is made up of 14 amino acids.

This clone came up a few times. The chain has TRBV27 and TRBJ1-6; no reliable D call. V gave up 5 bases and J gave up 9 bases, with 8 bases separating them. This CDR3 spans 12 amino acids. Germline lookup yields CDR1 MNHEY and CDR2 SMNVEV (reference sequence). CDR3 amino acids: CASSGYLSPLHF. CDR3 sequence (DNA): TGTGCCAGCAGTGGCTACCTTTCACCCCTCCACTTT.

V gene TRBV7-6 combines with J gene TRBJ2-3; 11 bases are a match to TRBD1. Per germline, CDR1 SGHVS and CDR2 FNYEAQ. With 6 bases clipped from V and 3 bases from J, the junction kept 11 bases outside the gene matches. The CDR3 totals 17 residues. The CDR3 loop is CASRPGAGTGGTDTQYF. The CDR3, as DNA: TGTGCCAGCAGACCCGGCGCCGGGACAGGGGGGACAGATACGCAGTATTTT.

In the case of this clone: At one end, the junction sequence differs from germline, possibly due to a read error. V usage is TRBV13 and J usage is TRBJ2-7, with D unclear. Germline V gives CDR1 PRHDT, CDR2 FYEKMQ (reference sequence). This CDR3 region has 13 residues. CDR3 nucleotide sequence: TGTGCCGGCAGCTTGGCAGGCTCCTACGAGCAGTACTTC. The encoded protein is CAGSLAGSYEQYF. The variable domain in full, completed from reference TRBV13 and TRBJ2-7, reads AAGVIQSPRHLIKEKRETATLKCYPIPRHDTVYWYQQGPGQDPQFLISFYEKMQSDKGSIPDRFSAQQFSDYHSELNMSSLELGDSALYFCAGSLAGSYEQYFGPGTRLTVT.

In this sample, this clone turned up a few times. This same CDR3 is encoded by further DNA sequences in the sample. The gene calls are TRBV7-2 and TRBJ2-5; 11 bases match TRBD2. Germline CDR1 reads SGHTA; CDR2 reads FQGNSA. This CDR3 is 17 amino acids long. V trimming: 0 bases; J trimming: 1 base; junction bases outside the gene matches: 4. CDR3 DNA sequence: TGTGCCAGCAGCTTAGCGGGGCTAGCGGGGGGCCAAGAGACCCAGTACTTC. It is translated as CASSLAGLAGGQETQYF.

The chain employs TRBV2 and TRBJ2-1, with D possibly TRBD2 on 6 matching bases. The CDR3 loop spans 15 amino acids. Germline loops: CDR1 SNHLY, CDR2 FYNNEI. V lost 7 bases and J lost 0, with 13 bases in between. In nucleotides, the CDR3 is TGTGCCAGCATGTCTCGGGGGAGCTCCTACAATGAGCAGTTCTTC. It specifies CASMSRGSSYNEQFF.

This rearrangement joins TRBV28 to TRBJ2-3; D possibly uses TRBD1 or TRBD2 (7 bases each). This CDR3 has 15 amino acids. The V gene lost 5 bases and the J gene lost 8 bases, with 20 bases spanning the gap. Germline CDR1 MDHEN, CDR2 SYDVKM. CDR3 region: CASSKAAGGAFTQYF. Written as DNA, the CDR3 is TGTGCCAGCAGTAAGGCCGCAGGGGGGGCCTTTACGCAGTATTTT.

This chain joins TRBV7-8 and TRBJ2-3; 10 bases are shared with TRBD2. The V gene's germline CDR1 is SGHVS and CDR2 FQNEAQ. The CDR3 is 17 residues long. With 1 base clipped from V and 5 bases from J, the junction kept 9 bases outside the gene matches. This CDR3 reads CASSLGRFRLAGDTQYF. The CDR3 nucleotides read TGTGCCAGCAGCTTAGGTCGCTTCCGACTAGCGGGAGATACGCAGTATTTT.

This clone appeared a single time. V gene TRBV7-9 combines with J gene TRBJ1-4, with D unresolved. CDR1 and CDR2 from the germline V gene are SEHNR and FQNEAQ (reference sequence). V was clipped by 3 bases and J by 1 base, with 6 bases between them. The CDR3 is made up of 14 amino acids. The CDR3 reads CASSLSQTNEKLFF. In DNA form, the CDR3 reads TGTGCCAGCAGCTTGTCGCAAACTAATGAAAAACTGTTTTTT.

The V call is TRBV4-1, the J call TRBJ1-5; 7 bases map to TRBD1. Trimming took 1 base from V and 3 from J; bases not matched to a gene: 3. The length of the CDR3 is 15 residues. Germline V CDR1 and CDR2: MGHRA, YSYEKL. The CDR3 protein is CASSQAGGNNQPQHF. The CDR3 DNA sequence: TGCGCCAGCAGCCAAGCAGGGGGAAACAATCAGCCCCAGCATTTT.

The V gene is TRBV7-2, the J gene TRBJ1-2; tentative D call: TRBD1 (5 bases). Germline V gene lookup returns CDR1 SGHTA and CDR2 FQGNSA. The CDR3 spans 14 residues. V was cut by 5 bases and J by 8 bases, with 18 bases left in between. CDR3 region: CASSVEWGDGGYTF. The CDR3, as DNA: TGTGCCAGCAGCGTCGAATGGGGGGACGGGGGCTACACCTTC.

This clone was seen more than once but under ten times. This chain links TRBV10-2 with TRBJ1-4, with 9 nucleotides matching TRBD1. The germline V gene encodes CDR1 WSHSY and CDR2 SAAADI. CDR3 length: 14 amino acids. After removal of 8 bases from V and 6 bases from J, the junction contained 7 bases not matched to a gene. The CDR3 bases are TGCGCCAGCCGGCCGGACAGGGGAGATGAAAAACTGTTTTTT. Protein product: CASRPDRGDEKLFF.

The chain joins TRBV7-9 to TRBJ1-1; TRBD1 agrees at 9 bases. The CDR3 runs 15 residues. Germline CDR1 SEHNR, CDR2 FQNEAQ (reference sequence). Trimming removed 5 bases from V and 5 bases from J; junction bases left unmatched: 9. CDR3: CASSEGQGRDTEAFF. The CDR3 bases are TGTGCCAGCAGCGAGGGACAGGGTAGAGATACTGAAGCTTTCTTT.

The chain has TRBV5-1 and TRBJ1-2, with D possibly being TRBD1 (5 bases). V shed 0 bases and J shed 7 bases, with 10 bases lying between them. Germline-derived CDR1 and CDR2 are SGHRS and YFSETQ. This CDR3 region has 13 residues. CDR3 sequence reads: CASSLGQGIGYTF. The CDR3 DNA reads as TGCGCCAGCAGCTTGGGTCAGGGAATTGGCTACACCTTC.

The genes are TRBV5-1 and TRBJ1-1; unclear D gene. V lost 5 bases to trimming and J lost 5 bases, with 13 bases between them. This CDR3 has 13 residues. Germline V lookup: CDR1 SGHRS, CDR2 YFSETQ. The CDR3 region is CASSFGFGTEAFF. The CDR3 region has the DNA TGCGCCAGCAGTTTTGGATTCGGGACTGAAGCTTTCTTT.